The 12 T cell receptor beta chains listed next were all sequenced from one sample in a study of cytomegalovirus exposure and HLA in healthy donors. Both 60 Vbeta primers and 13 Jbeta primers went into the PCR. TCRdb's copy holds only in-frame clones and misses some; the assay was immunoSEQ multiplex PCR. The table lists under 85,000 clones, approximately 74% of them singletons. Sequencing used PBMCs. All receptors come from a man in his forties in good health and CMV-seropositive.

The chain is built from TRBV5-4 and TRBJ1-2, with D uncertain. In germline, CDR1 is SGHNT, CDR2 YYREEE (reference sequence). The CDR3 has 11 residues. Trimming cost V 0 bases and J 14 bases, with 11 bases left between them. The CDR3 is CASSLAGTRTF. CDR3 bases: TGTGCCAGCAGCTTGGCCGGCACGCGGACCTTC.

This clone appeared a few times. The chain employs TRBV29-1 and TRBJ2-7; TRBD2 matches 8 bases. Per the germline V gene, CDR1 is SQVTM and CDR2 is ANQGSEA. CDR3 length: 13 residues. The junction had 12 bases not matched to a gene; V was cut back by 7 bases and J by 7 bases. The CDR3 sequence: CSAREGGGNEQYF. CDR3 sequence (DNA): TGCAGCGCCCGGGAGGGGGGCGGGAATGAGCAGTACTTC.

The chain recombines TRBV11-3 with TRBJ1-1; D may be TRBD1 (5 bases). CDR3 length: 14 amino acids. The V end was cut by 5 bases, the J end by 1 base, with 11 bases between. CDR1 SGHNT and CDR2 YENEEA come from the germline V gene. CDR3 protein: CASSLSGGNTEAFF. CDR3 DNA: TGTGCCAGCAGCCTCTCCGGGGGGAACACTGAAGCTTTCTTT.

To note about this clone: A junction end diverges from the germline sequence, so it may reflect a read error. The chain carries TRBV7-9 and TRBJ2-5, with 11 bases that match TRBD2. This CDR3 contains 18 residues. Germline lookup yields CDR1 SEHNR and CDR2 FQNEAQ (reference sequence). Here the CDR3 DNA reads TGTTCCAGCAGCCCAGATCGTACGCCGGGACTAGCGGAAGAGACCCAGTACTTC. It specifies CSSSPDRTPGLAEETQYF.

This chain joins TRBV7-9 and TRBJ1-6, with D perhaps matching TRBD1 (6 bases). Deletions cut 10 bases from V and 0 bases from J, with 10 bases between. The CDR3 has 14 residues. From germline, CDR1 is SEHNR and CDR2 FQNEAQ (reference sequence). The CDR3 protein is CATADSSYNSPLHF. In nucleotides, the CDR3 is TGTGCCACCGCGGACAGCTCCTATAATTCACCCCTCCACTTT.

V usage is TRBV25-1 and J usage is TRBJ1-6; D gene uncertain. This CDR3 contains 13 residues. Trimming left V 4 bases short and J 13 bases short, with 14 bases between. Germline values: CDR1 MGHDK, CDR2 SYGVNS. The CDR3 DNA follows: TGTGCCAGCAGTGGCCGGTTTGTTTCGCCCCTCCACTTT. It codes for CASSGRFVSPLHF.

The chain couples TRBV15 to TRBJ1-3; the D gene is possibly TRBD1 (6 bases). From germline, CDR1 is LNHNV and CDR2 YYDKDF (reference sequence). The V end lost 5 bases, the J end lost 5 bases, and 16 bases lay between the germline ends. The CDR3 runs to 15 residues. The CDR3 DNA sequence: TGTGCCACCAGCGGATTACAGGGTAGAAGAAACACCATATATTTT. Translated: CATSGLQGRRNTIYF. The full variable domain, with the rest looked up from reference TRBV15 and TRBJ1-3, is DAMVIQNPRYQVTQFGKPVTLSCSQTLNHNVMYWYQQKSSQAPKLLFHYYDKDFNNEADTPDNFQSRRPNTSFCFLDIRSPGLGDTAMYLCATSGLQGRRNTIYFGEGSWLTVV.

The V call is TRBV11-2, the J call TRBJ2-3, with D tentatively TRBD2 (6 bases). Germline V lookup: CDR1 SGHAT, CDR2 FQNNGV. V was shortened by 4 bases and J by 1 base, with 15 bases between the two germline ends. This CDR3 has 16 amino acids. In DNA, the CDR3 is TGTGCCAGCAGCTCGGGACTTTCGATGGGCACAGATACGCAGTATTTT. Protein product: CASSSGLSMGTDTQYF.

This chain connects TRBV6-6 to TRBJ1-5; D may be TRBD1 (5 bases). The ends were cut back, 5 bases at V and 4 bases at J, with 12 bases in the middle. CDR1 is MNHNY, CDR2 SVGAGI, per germline (reference sequence). CDR3 length: 14 residues. CDR3 nucleotides: TGTGCCAGCAGTACACCGGGGGTGAATCAGCCCCAGCATTTT. It encodes CASSTPGVNQPQHF.

V usage is TRBV7-2 and J usage is TRBJ2-3, with 11 bases aligning to TRBD2. Germline-derived CDR1 and CDR2 are SGHTA and FQGNSA. The CDR3 runs 15 residues. V shed 5 bases, J shed 2 bases, and the junction held 3 bases outside the gene matches. In DNA, the CDR3 is TGTGCCAGCAGCGAACTAGCGGGGGACACAGATACGCAGTATTTT. Protein: CASSELAGDTDTQYF.

V gene TRBV27 combines with J gene TRBJ1-5, with 9 positions matching TRBD1. Germline assignment: CDR1 MNHEY and CDR2 SMNVEV (reference sequence). J gave up 4 bases and V 3 bases, and 4 bases lay outside the gene matches. CDR3 length equals 15 residues. The CDR3, as DNA: TGTGCCAGCAGTTTTCGGACAGGGGTGAATCAGCCCCAGCATTTT. It translates to CASSFRTGVNQPQHF.

The chain carries TRBV28 and TRBJ1-2, with TRBD1 as a possible D gene (5 bases). Germline assignment: CDR1 MDHEN and CDR2 SYDVKM. This CDR3 is 12 amino acids long. V gave up 6 bases and J gave up 8 bases, with 13 bases separating them. CDR3 coding DNA: TGTGCCAGCAGGAAAGGGGCGACGGGCTACACCTTC. Translating gives CASRKGATGYTF.